What follows are 8 T cell receptor beta chains derived from one specimen sequenced in a study of memory CD4+ T cells and cytomegalovirus serostatus. Assay: immunoSEQ multiplex PCR; the TCRdb copy retains only in-frame clones and omits some. This table holds 35,000 to 45,000 clones, 79% found once. The sort gate was single viable CD3+CD4+CD8-CD45RO+ cells for memory CD4+ T cells. Sequences were obtained from memory CD4+ T cells from blood. The receptors stem from an adult in good health and CMV-seronegative.

The chain couples TRBV7-2 to TRBJ2-7; D is unclear. CDR3 length equals 13 residues. Germline CDR1 reads SGHTA; CDR2 reads FQGNSA. V was pared by 4 bases and J by 6 bases, with 13 bases between. As DNA, the CDR3 is TGTGCCAGCAGCTCAGAGGCCAGGCGCGAGCAGTACTTC. Amino acids: CASSSEARREQYF.

The chain links TRBV30 to TRBJ1-1, with D possibly being TRBD1 (6 bases). Trimming stripped 1 base from V and 8 bases from J, with 14 bases between. The CDR3 contains 13 residues. CDR1 is GTSNPN, CDR2 SVGIG, per germline (reference sequence). DNA for the CDR3: TGTGCCTGGAGTGGGGACAAGGCTACGGAAGCTTTCTTT. Its protein product is CAWSGDKATEAFF. The full variable domain, its missing parts supplied by reference TRBV30 and TRBJ1-1, is SQTIHQWPATLVQPVGSPLSLECTVEGTSNPNLYWYRQAAGRGLQLLFYSVGIGQISSEVPQNLSASRPQDRQFILSSKKLLLSDSGFYLCAWSGDKATEAFFGQGTRLTVV.

This clone appeared a few times. The chain has TRBV19 and TRBJ2-3, with 8 bases identical to TRBD1. Germline loops: CDR1 LNHDA, CDR2 SQIVND (reference sequence). Trimming took 4 bases from V and 4 from J; bases not matched to a gene: 10. The CDR3 length is 16 residues. The CDR3 nucleotides are TGTGCCAGTAGTACCTACCCCGGGACAGGAGCAGATACGCAGTATTTT. As protein: CASSTYPGTGADTQYF.

The gene calls are TRBV10-3 and TRBJ1-3, with a possible D match to TRBD1 (6 bases). Trimming pared 8 bases from V and 3 bases from J, leaving 11 bases between. This CDR3 comprises 13 residues. Germline-derived CDR1 and CDR2 are ENHRY and SYGVKD. CDR3 coding DNA: TGTGCCATCGGAGGGGGGAATGGAAACACCATATATTTT. Amino acid sequence: CAIGGGNGNTIYF.

The chain employs TRBV7-9 and TRBJ1-1; D is uncertain. This CDR3 is built from 13 residues. The V end lost 7 bases, the J end lost 7 bases, and 16 bases lay between the germline ends. The germline gives CDR1 SEHNR, CDR2 FQNEAQ (reference sequence). For the CDR3, the DNA is TGTGCCAGCACCCCGGTAGGGCCGGGTGAAGCTTTCTTT. Its protein is CASTPVGPGEAFF.

The DNA of the CDR3 is TGTGCCAGCAGCCTCAGGGACTTCTCTGGAAACACCATATATTTT. It specifies CASSLRDFSGNTIYF. The chain employs TRBV7-9 and TRBJ1-3; weak D call: TRBD1 (5 bases). CDR3 length: 15 amino acids. Germline V gene data show CDR1 as SEHNR and CDR2 as FQNEAQ (reference sequence). V was shortened by 5 bases and J by 0 bases, with 11 bases between the two germline ends.

The V gene is TRBV10-3, the J gene TRBJ1-1; D unresolved. Germline CDR1 ENHRY, CDR2 SYGVKD. This CDR3 contains 13 residues. V lost 8 bases to trimming and J lost 1 base, with 11 bases between them. CDR3 sequence reads: CAIQQRQNTEAFF. The CDR3, as DNA: TGTGCCATCCAACAAAGACAGAACACTGAAGCTTTCTTT.

This clone was counted a few times. CDR3 sequence (DNA): TGTGCCAGCTCACGATTACACAGGGTTGCTGAAGCTTTCTTT. Translation gives CASSRLHRVAEAFF. The chain employs TRBV18 and TRBJ1-1; possible D gene TRBD1, 6 bases. The CDR3 totals 14 residues. Germline assignment: CDR1 KGHSH and CDR2 LQKENI. Between the trimmed V and J ends, which lost 4 bases and 6 bases, there was a span of 15 bases.